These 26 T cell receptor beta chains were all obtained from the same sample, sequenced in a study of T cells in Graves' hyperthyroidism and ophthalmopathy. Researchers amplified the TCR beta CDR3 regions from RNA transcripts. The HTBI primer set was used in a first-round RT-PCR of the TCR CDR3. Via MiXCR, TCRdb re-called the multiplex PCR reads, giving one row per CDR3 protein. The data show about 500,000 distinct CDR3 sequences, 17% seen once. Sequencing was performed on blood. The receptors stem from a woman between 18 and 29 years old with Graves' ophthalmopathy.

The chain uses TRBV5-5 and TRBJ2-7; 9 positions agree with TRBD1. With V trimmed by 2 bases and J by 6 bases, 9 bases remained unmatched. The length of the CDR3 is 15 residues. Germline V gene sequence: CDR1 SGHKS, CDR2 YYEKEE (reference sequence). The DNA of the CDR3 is TGTGCCAGCAGCTTAACCGGGACAGGGAGGTCCGAGCAGTACTTC. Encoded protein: CASSLTGTGRSEQYF. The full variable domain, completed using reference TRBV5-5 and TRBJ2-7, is DAGVTQSPTHLIKTRGQQVTLRCSPISGHKSVSWYQQVLGQGPQFIFQYYEKEERGRGNFPDRFSARQFPNYSSELNVNALLLGDSALYLCASSLTGTGRSEQYFGPGTRLTVT.

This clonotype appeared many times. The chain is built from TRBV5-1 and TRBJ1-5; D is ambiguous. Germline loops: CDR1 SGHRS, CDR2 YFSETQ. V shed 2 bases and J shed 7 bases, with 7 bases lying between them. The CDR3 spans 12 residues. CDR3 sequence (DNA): TGCGCCAGCAGCTTTTTGGAGCAGCCCCAGCATTTT. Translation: CASSFLEQPQHF.

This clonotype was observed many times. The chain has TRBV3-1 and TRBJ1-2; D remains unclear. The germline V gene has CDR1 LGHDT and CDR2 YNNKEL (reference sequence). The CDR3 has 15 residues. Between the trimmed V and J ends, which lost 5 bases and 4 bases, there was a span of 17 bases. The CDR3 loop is CASSARVVVGYGYTF. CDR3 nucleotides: TGTGCCAGCAGCGCTAGAGTGGTGGTCGGCTATGGCTACACCTTC.

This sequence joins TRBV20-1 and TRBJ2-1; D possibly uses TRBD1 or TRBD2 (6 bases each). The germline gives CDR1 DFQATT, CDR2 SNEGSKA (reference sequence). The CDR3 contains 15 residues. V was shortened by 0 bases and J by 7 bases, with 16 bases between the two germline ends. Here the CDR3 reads CSARDVRGPGNEQFF. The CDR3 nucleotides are TGCAGTGCTAGAGATGTCCGGGGGCCGGGGAATGAGCAGTTCTTC.

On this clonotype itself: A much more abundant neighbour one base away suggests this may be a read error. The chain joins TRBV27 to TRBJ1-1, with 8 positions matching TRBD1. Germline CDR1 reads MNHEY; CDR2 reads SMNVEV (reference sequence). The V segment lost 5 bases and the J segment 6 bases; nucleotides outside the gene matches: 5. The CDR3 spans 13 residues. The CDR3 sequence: CASSPSDRAEAFF. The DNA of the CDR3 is TGTGCCAGCAGTCCATCGGACAGGGCTGAAGCTTTCTTT.

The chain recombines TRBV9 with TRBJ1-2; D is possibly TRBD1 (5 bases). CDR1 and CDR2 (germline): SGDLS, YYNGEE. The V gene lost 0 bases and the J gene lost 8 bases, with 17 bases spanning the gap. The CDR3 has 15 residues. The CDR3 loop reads CASSVETKGRGGYTF. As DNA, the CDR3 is TGTGCCAGCAGCGTAGAGACTAAGGGGCGAGGCGGCTACACCTTC.

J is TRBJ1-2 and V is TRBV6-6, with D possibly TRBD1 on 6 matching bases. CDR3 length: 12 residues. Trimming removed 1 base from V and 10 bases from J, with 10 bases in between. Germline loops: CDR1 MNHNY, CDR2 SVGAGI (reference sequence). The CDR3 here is CASSYWQGNYTF. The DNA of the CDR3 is TGTGCCAGCAGTTACTGGCAGGGGAACTACACCTTC.

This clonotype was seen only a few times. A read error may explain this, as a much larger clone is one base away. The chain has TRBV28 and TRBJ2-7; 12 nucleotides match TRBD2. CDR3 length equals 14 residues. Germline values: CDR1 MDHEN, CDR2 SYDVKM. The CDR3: CASSKTSGGDERYF. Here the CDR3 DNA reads TGTGCCAGCAGCAAGACTAGCGGGGGCGACGAGCGGTACTTC.

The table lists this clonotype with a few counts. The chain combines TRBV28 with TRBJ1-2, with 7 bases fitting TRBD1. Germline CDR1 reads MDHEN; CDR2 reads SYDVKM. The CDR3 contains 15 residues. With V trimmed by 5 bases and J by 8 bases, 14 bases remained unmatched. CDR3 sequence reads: CASSQGGARSLGYTF. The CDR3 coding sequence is TGTGCCAGCAGTCAGGGGGGGGCCCGGTCTCTAGGCTACACCTTC.

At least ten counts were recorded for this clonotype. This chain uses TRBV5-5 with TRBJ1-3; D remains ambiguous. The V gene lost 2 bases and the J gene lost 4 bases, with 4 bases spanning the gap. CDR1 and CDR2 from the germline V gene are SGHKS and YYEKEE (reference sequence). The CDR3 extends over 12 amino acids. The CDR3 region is CASSFGGNTIYF. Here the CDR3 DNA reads TGTGCCAGCAGCTTTGGAGGAAACACCATATATTTT.

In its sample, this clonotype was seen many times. CDR3 sequence (DNA): TGTGCCAGCAGCCAAGTAACGCGGGGGAGTTCCTACGAGCAGTACTTC. Protein product: CASSQVTRGSSYEQYF. The chain links TRBV3-1 to TRBJ2-7, with TRBD2 identical over 7 bases. Germline CDR1 reads LGHDT; CDR2 reads YNNKEL (reference sequence). The CDR3 length is 16 residues. V lost 1 base and J lost 1; bases outside the gene matches: 7.

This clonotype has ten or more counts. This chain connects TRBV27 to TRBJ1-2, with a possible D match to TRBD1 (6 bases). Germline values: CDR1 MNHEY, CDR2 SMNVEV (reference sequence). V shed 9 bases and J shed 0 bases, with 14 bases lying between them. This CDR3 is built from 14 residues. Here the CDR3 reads CASSPGQPNYGYTF. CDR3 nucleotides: TGTGCCAGTTCACCCGGACAGCCTAACTATGGCTACACCTTC.

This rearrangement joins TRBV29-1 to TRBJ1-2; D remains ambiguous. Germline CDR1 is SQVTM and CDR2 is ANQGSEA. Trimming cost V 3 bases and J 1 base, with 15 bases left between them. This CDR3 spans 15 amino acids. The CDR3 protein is CSVEGAWNDNYGYTF. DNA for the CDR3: TGCAGCGTTGAGGGCGCCTGGAACGATAACTATGGCTACACCTTC.

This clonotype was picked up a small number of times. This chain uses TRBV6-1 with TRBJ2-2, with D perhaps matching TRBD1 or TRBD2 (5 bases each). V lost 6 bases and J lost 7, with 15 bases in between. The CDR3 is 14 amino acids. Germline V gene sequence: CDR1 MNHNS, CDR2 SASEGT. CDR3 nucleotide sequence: TGTGCCAGCAGCTTTGGGGCGGGTGGCGGGGAGCTGTTTTTT. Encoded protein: CASSFGAGGGELFF.

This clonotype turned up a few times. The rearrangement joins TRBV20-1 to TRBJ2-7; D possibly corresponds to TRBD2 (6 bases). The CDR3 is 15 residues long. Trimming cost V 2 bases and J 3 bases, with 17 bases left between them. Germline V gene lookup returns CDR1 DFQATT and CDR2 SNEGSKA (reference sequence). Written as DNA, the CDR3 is TGCAGTGCTAGACCCCAGGCTAGCGCCGGCTACGAGCAGTACTTC. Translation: CSARPQASAGYEQYF.

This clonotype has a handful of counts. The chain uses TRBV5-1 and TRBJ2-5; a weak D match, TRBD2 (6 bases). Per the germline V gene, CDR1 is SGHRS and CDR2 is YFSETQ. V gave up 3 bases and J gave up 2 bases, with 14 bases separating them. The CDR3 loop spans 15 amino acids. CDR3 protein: CASSSAGLMQETQYF. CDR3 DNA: TGCGCCAGCAGCTCAGCGGGTCTTATGCAAGAGACCCAGTACTTC.

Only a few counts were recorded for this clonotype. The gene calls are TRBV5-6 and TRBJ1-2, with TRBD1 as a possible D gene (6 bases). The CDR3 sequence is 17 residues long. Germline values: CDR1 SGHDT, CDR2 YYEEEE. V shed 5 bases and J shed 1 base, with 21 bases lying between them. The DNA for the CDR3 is TGTGCCAGCAGTCACTATGGGGGGGCTCGGATTAACTATGGCTACACCTTC. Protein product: CASSHYGGARINYGYTF.

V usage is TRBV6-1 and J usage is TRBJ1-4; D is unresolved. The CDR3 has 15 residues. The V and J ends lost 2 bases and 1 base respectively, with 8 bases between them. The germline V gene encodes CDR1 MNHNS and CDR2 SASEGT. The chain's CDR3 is CASSENQITNEKLFF. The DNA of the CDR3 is TGTGCCAGCAGTGAAAATCAGATAACTAATGAAAAACTGTTTTTT.

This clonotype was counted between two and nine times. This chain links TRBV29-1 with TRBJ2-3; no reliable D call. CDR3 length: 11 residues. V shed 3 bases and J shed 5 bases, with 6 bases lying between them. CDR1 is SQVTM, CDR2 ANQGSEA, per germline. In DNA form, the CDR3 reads TGCAGCGTTGATAGTTTAGATACGCAGTATTTT. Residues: CSVDSLDTQYF.

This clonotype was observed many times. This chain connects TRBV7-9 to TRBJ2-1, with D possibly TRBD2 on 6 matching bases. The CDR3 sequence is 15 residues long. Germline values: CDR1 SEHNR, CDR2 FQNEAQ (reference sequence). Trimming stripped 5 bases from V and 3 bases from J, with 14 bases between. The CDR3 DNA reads TGTGCCAGCAGCCATAGCGGAGATTTCTACAATGAGCAGTTCTTC. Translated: CASSHSGDFYNEQFF.

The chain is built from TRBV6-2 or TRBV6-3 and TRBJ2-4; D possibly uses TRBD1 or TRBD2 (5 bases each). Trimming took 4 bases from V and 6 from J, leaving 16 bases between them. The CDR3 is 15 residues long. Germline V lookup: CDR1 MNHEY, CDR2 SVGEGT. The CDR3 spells CASSFPGAGGNIQYF. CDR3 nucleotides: TGTGCCAGCAGTTTCCCTGGGGCTGGGGGAAACATTCAGTACTTC.

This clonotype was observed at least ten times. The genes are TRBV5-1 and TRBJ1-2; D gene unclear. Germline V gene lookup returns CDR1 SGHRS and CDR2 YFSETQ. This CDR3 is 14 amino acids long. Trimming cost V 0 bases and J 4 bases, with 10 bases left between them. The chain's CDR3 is CASSLGVVAYGYTF. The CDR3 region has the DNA TGCGCCAGCAGCTTGGGAGTCGTCGCCTATGGCTACACCTTC.

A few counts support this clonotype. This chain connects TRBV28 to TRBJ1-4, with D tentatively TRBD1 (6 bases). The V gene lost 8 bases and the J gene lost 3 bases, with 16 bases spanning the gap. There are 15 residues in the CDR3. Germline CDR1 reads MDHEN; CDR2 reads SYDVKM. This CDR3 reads CASRPRGAPNEKLFF. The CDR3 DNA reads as TGTGCCAGCCGCCCTCGGGGGGCCCCTAATGAAAAACTGTTTTTT.

The CDR3 sequence: CSVELSSLGKLFF. DNA of the CDR3: TGCAGCGTTGAACTCAGCTCCCTGGGAAAACTGTTTTTT. The genes are TRBV29-1 and TRBJ1-4; D remains ambiguous. CDR1 is SQVTM, CDR2 ANQGSEA, per germline. V shed 2 bases and J shed 10 bases, with 14 bases lying between them. This CDR3 has 13 amino acids.

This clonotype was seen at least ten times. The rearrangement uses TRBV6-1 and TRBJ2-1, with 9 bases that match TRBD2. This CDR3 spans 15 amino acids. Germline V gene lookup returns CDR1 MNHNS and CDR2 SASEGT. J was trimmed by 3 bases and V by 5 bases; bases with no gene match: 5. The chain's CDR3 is CASSPAGGFYNEQFF. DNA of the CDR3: TGTGCCAGCAGTCCAGCGGGGGGATTCTACAATGAGCAGTTCTTC.

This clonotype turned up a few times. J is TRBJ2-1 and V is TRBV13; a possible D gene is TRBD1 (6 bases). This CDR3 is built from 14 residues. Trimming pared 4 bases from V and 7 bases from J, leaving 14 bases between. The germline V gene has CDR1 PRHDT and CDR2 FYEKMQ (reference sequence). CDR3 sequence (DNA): TGTGCCAGCAGCTCTACCGGGACATTAAATGAGCAGTTCTTC. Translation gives CASSSTGTLNEQFF.